This TCR beta chain originates from a study of identifying expanded T cells in peripheral blood. This clone was seen once. The antigen is not known. This CDR3 spans 14 amino acids. V lost 5 bases and J lost 6, with 14 bases in between. Looked up from germline, CDR1 is SGHVS and CDR2 is FNYEAQ. TCRdb's copy holds only in-frame clones and misses some; the assay was immunoSEQ multiplex PCR. This sample has over 100,000 clones; about 88% occur once, and the top ten carry under 9%. Study observations and caveats: Differentially abundant clones: around 1.2 between replicates, 16.4 at approximately 14 days, less than 25 at four. Clone count variance between roughly 2-week samples rose with total template count.

The material sequenced was blood. The chain employs TRBV7-6 and TRBJ1-5; D is unclear. The TCR was taken from a person between 18 and 75 years old in good health. CDR3 nucleotide sequence: TGTGCCAGCAGCCCCGAGGGAGGCGGTCAGCCCCAGCATTTT. Its translation is CASSPEGGGQPQHF.